Below, 24 T cell receptor beta chains from the same sample are listed, as sequenced in a study of T cells after yellow fever vaccination. TCRdb reanalysed the 5' RACE reads using MiXCR and keeps one entry per CDR3 protein. The data show tens of thousands of distinct CDR3 sequences, with more than 5.5% seen just once and roughly 35% held by the top ten. This material consisted of CD8+ T cells sorted from PBMCs, taken around 5 days after the first yellow fever vaccination. The receptors were gathered from a man aged 18 to 30 who received the YFV17D yellow fever vaccine.

This clonotype was detected many times. V and J are TRBV27 and TRBJ2-3; weak D call: TRBD1 (5 bases). Germline-derived CDR1 and CDR2 are MNHEY and SMNVEV (reference sequence). The V and J ends lost 2 bases and 13 bases respectively, with 16 bases between them. The CDR3 spans 13 residues. The CDR3 DNA is TGTGCCAGCAGTTTAATAGGGGCCGTATTCGAGTATTTT. Residues: CASSLIGAVFEYF.

This sequence joins TRBV5-6 and TRBJ1-5; 8 nucleotides line up with TRBD1. V shed 7 bases, J shed 2 bases, and the junction held 5 bases outside the gene matches. Germline V lookup: CDR1 SGHDT, CDR2 YYEEEE. CDR3 length: 14 amino acids. The CDR3 loop is CASGPGGRNQPQHF. The CDR3 DNA is TGTGCCAGCGGCCCAGGGGGCCGCAATCAGCCCCAGCATTTT.

This clonotype rates as medium-sized. The gene calls are TRBV4-1 and TRBJ1-2; D unresolved. The CDR3 runs 16 residues. Germline V lookup: CDR1 MGHRA, CDR2 YSYEKL. V lost 3 bases and J lost 5, with 19 bases in between. For the CDR3, the DNA is TGCGCCAGCAGCCAGAGCTCGTTGGACGGATTATATGGCTACACCTTC. Protein sequence: CASSQSSLDGLYGYTF.

There are many counts of this clonotype. The V gene is TRBV11-2, the J gene TRBJ2-1, with 10 positions matching TRBD1. The CDR3 sequence is 15 residues long. The ends lost 5 bases at V and 8 bases at J; junction bases unmatched: 9. Germline CDR1 SGHAT, CDR2 FQNNGV. The CDR3 region is CASSRGQGLGDEQFF. CDR3 nucleotides: TGTGCCAGCAGCAGGGGACAGGGGTTAGGGGATGAGCAGTTCTTC.

This clonotype turned up a few times. The chain recombines TRBV6-2 or TRBV6-3 with TRBJ2-7; TRBD1 matches 9 bases. With V trimmed by 6 bases and J by 2 bases, 11 bases remained unmatched. The CDR3 is 16 amino acids. Germline values: CDR1 MNHEY, CDR2 SVGEGT. DNA for the CDR3: TGTGCCAGCAGCTCACCCTCCGGGACAGGGACCTACGAGCAGTACTTC. Translated: CASSSPSGTGTYEQYF.

This clonotype was observed at least ten times. The genes are TRBV29-1 and TRBJ2-3; D is perhaps TRBD2 (7 bases). The CDR3 is 15 residues long. The ends were cut back, 3 bases at V and 2 bases at J, with 15 bases in the middle. Per germline, CDR1 SQVTM and CDR2 ANQGSEA. CDR3: CSVEGGRGVTDTQYF. CDR3 coding DNA: TGCAGCGTTGAGGGGGGGCGAGGGGTCACAGATACGCAGTATTTT.

J is TRBJ1-1 and V is TRBV4-3, with unresolved D. The ends were cut back, 0 bases at V and 4 bases at J, with 12 bases in the middle. From germline, CDR1 is LGHNA and CDR2 YSLEER. CDR3 length equals 15 residues. This chain's CDR3 is CASSQDRGRGTEAFF. The CDR3 nucleotides are TGCGCCAGCAGCCAAGACCGCGGGCGCGGCACTGAAGCTTTCTTT.

The rearrangement links TRBV5-5 to TRBJ2-3, with D unresolved. V lost 3 bases, J lost 4 bases, and 18 bases lay in between. The CDR3 loop spans 16 amino acids. Germline CDR1 SGHKS, CDR2 YYEKEE (reference sequence). This CDR3 is CASSSLTYRFSDTQYF. The CDR3 DNA is TGTGCCAGCAGCTCCCTGACGTATCGGTTCTCAGATACGCAGTATTTT.

The chain employs TRBV12-3 or TRBV12-4 and TRBJ2-5, with TRBD2 matching over 10 bases. V gave up 6 bases and J gave up 5 bases; unmatched junction bases: 9. The CDR3 is 15 residues long. The CDR3 loop is CASRGSGGVGETQYF. The CDR3 nucleotides read TGTGCCAGCAGGGGGAGCGGGGGGGTTGGTGAGACCCAGTACTTC.

The chain combines TRBV4-2 with TRBJ2-6; TRBD2 matches 8 bases. There are 19 residues in the CDR3. CDR1 and CDR2 from the germline V gene are LGHNA and YNFKEQ. Germline trimming cut 4 bases from V and 2 bases from J; bases unmatched to any gene: 13. The CDR3 sequence: CASSPSGGVFGAGANVLTF. CDR3 in DNA: TGTGCCAGCAGCCCCTCCGGGGGGGTCTTCGGGGCTGGGGCCAACGTCCTGACTTTC.

This clonotype was recorded many times. V usage is TRBV27 and J usage is TRBJ1-2; weak D call: TRBD1 (5 bases). Between the trimmed V and J ends, which lost 6 bases and 4 bases, there was a span of 12 bases. CDR3 size: 13 residues. The germline gives CDR1 MNHEY, CDR2 SMNVEV (reference sequence). The CDR3, as DNA: TGTGCCAGCAGCCGGGGGGGTATCTATGGCTACACCTTC. This gives the protein CASSRGGIYGYTF.

This clonotype was seen a few times. At one of its ends the junction is not consistent with the germline gene, which may arise from a read error. This chain connects TRBV7-7 to TRBJ2-2, with D perhaps TRBD2 (6 bases). CDR3 length: 20 residues. The V gene's germline CDR1 is SSHAT and CDR2 FNYEAQ (reference sequence). For the CDR3, the DNA is TGTGCTAGCAGCTTAGCGGTGGAGGGGAAGTCGACCATCCTCACCGGGGAGCTGTTTTTT. Protein product: CASSLAVEGKSTILTGELFF.

The chain recombines TRBV6-5 with TRBJ1-1, with D maybe TRBD1 (5 bases). This CDR3 is 13 amino acids long. CDR1 and CDR2 (germline): MNHEY, SVGAGI. V lost 2 bases and J lost 7, with 11 bases in between. Written as DNA, the CDR3 is TGTGCCAGCAGTTACAAAGCAGGGATTGAAGCTTTCTTT. Translated: CASSYKAGIEAFF.

This chain uses TRBV7-2 with TRBJ1-4; 7 bases fit TRBD1. From germline, CDR1 is SGHTA and CDR2 FQGNSA. The CDR3 is 16 amino acids. V gave up 3 bases and J gave up 7 bases; unmatched junction bases: 11. CDR3 amino acids: CASSFPYRGGGEKLFF. Written as DNA, the CDR3 is TGTGCCAGCAGCTTCCCCTACAGGGGCGGCGGTGAAAAACTGTTTTTT.

This clonotype was recorded at least ten times. The chain carries TRBV11-1 and TRBJ2-3; a possible D gene is TRBD1 (6 bases). Germline CDR1 is SGHAT and CDR2 is FQDESV (reference sequence). CDR3 length: 19 amino acids. V was clipped by 5 bases and J by 4 bases, with 28 bases between them. This chain's CDR3 is CASSQEVGTPILAADTQYF. CDR3 nucleotide sequence: TGTGCCAGCAGCCAGGAAGTGGGGACACCAATCTTGGCCGCAGATACGCAGTATTTT.

The table lists this clonotype with a few counts. The rearrangement joins TRBV3-1 to TRBJ1-3; 7 nucleotides line up with TRBD1. This CDR3 region has 16 residues. Germline V CDR1 and CDR2: LGHDT, YNNKEL (reference sequence). With 4 bases clipped from V and 2 bases from J, the junction kept 8 bases outside the gene matches. The chain's CDR3 is CASSLLHDRAGNTIYF. The DNA of the CDR3 is TGTGCCAGCAGCCTCCTCCACGACAGGGCTGGAAACACCATATATTTT.

V usage is TRBV7-9 and J usage is TRBJ2-5; TRBD1 matches 8 bases. The CDR3 consists of 15 residues. V dropped 5 bases and J dropped 5; count of bases not matched to a gene: 10. The germline V gene has CDR1 SEHNR and CDR2 FQNEAQ (reference sequence). CDR3 in amino acids: CASSLRTGIYETQYF. The DNA for the CDR3 is TGTGCCAGCAGCCTGAGGACAGGGATCTACGAGACCCAGTACTTC. The full variable domain, rest sourced from reference TRBV7-9 and TRBJ2-5, is DTGVSQNPRHKITKRGQNVTFRCDPISEHNRLYWYRQTLGQGPEFLTYFQNEAQLEKSRLLSDRFSAERPKGSFSTLEIQRTEQGDSAMYLCASSLRTGIYETQYFGPGTRLLVL.

The rearrangement links TRBV7-9 to TRBJ1-6; D is ambiguous. This CDR3 spans 14 amino acids. V lost 6 bases and J lost 10, with 16 bases in between. Germline V CDR1 and CDR2: SEHNR, FQNEAQ (reference sequence). CDR3 sequence: CASSRTDAGSPLHF. CDR3 sequence (DNA): TGTGCCAGCAGTCGGACGGATGCGGGGTCACCCCTCCACTTT.

This sequence joins TRBV7-8 and TRBJ2-4; 8 bases map to TRBD2. Germline CDR1 SGHVS, CDR2 FQNEAQ. V lost 4 bases to trimming and J lost 6 bases; unmatched junction nucleotides: 5. This CDR3 is built from 14 residues. The CDR3 DNA reads as TGTGCCAGCAGCTCAGGCGGGGGGTCAAACATTCAGTACTTC. Translating it yields CASSSGGGSNIQYF.

This clonotype showed up many times. CDR3 sequence: CASSEWGRQETQYF. The CDR3 nucleotides read TGTGCCAGCAGTGAATGGGGGAGACAAGAGACCCAGTACTTC. The genes are TRBV25-1 and TRBJ2-5; the D gene could be TRBD1 or TRBD2 (5 bases each). Germline V gene sequence: CDR1 MGHDK, CDR2 SYGVNS. The length of the CDR3 is 14 residues. Trimming removed 1 base from V and 2 bases from J, with 8 bases in between.

This clonotype came up a few times. V usage is TRBV3-1 and J usage is TRBJ2-2; D not resolved. Trimming removed 11 bases at V and 2 bases at J, with 24 bases between. This CDR3 contains 17 residues. Germline-derived CDR1 and CDR2 are LGHDT and YNNKEL (reference sequence). The CDR3 here is CASCQVLVGPNTGELFF. CDR3 coding DNA: TGTGCCTCCTGCCAAGTATTGGTCGGGCCAAACACCGGGGAGCTGTTTTTT.

This clonotype was counted many times. This rearrangement joins TRBV5-5 to TRBJ2-2; 10 bases are a match to TRBD1. Looked up from germline, CDR1 is SGHKS and CDR2 is YYEKEE (reference sequence). This CDR3 comprises 16 residues. V dropped 5 bases and J dropped 5; count of bases not matched to a gene: 9. The CDR3 reads CASRPGTGVMTGELFF. The CDR3 DNA is TGTGCCAGCAGGCCCGGGACAGGGGTGATGACCGGGGAGCTGTTTTTT. Together with reference TRBV5-5 and TRBJ2-2, the CDR3 gives the full variable domain: DAGVTQSPTHLIKTRGQQVTLRCSPISGHKSVSWYQQVLGQGPQFIFQYYEKEERGRGNFPDRFSARQFPNYSSELNVNALLLGDSALYLCASRPGTGVMTGELFFGEGSRLTVL.

V usage is TRBV5-4 and J usage is TRBJ1-2; no definite D call. Germline assignment: CDR1 SGHNT and CDR2 YYREEE (reference sequence). V was pared by 1 base and J by 4 bases, with 5 bases between. The CDR3 consists of 12 residues. CDR3 DNA: TGTGCCAGCAGCTTGTCCAGCTATGGCTACACCTTC. It yields the protein CASSLSSYGYTF. Complete variable domain (other parts from reference TRBV5-4 and TRBJ1-2): ETGVTQSPTHLIKTRGQQVTLRCSSQSGHNTVSWYQQALGQGPQFIFQYYREEENGRGNFPPRFSGLQFPNYSSELNVNALELDDSALYLCASSLSSYGYTFGSGTRLTVV.

This clonotype was seen more than once but under ten times. This chain uses TRBV29-1 with TRBJ2-2; no reliable D call. Germline CDR1 SQVTM, CDR2 ANQGSEA. This CDR3 region has 14 residues. Trimming stripped 2 bases from V and 0 bases from J, with 7 bases between. The CDR3 region has the DNA TGCAGCGTTGAAATCGCGGCGAACACCGGGGAGCTGTTTTTT. This encodes CSVEIAANTGELFF.